This T cell receptor (beta chain) was captured by sequencing in a study of vaccination and CD4 T cells after COVID-19. Study-level points and caveats: For SARS-CoV-2-reactive clonotypes, the median went from 21 to 38, a nonsignificant increase.

This clonotype has a handful of counts. Its antigen remains unidentified. The study sequenced cultured CD4+ T cell DNA using the Oncomine TCR Beta short-read assay. Researchers extracted genomic DNA from CD4+ T cells that had been cultured. TCRdb called the PCR reads again in MiXCR, with one record for every CDR3 protein. The sample carries more than 13,000 distinct CDR3 sequences, around 24% recorded once. Regarding treatment: approximately nine-day PBMC culture with coronavirus spike peptide pools or control peptides (ViraFEST assay). Following expansion of antigen-specific T cells with peptide pools, ViraFEST then sequenced TCRs. In germline, CDR1 is SGHTA, CDR2 FQGTGA. The CDR3 has 16 residues. Germline trimming cut 1 base from V and 4 bases from J; bases unmatched to any gene: 4.

The sequence derives from a human donor who had recovered from COVID-19. The chain links TRBV7-3 to TRBJ1-6; the match to TRBD1 covers 7 bases. The source material was CD4+ T cells from blood, cultured in vitro, sampled after SARS-CoV-2 vaccination. The CDR3: CASSLRGGQYNSPLHF. The CDR3 nucleotides are TGTGCCAGCAGCTTAAGGGGGGGACAGTATAATTCACCCCTCCACTTT.